This T cell receptor (beta chain) was documented in a study of cytomegalovirus exposure and HLA in healthy donors. Study-level results: In an earlier analysis, productive rearrangement rates for most beta V segments clustered near 90% or 30%.

Primers included in the PCR were 60 Vbeta and 13 Jbeta primers. Method: immunoSEQ multiplex PCR; TCRdb's copy keeps in-frame clones and lacks some. The table includes approximately 140,000 clones, roughly 72% detected once. V shed 4 bases, J shed 4 bases, and the junction held 3 bases outside the gene matches. The CDR3 loop spans 14 amino acids. CDR1 and CDR2 from the germline V gene are SGHKS and YYEKEE (reference sequence). Remarks on this clone: Its antigen is currently unknown.

V usage is TRBV5-5 and J usage is TRBJ1-5; 9 nucleotides agree with TRBD1. The sequence was collected from a man in his forties or fifties in good health and CMV-seronegative. Sequenced input: PBMCs. For the CDR3, the DNA is TGTGCCAGCAGCCCAGGGACAGGGAATCAGCCCCAGCATTTT. This translates into CASSPGTGNQPQHF.